One and the same sample provided the 18 T cell receptor beta chains below, sequenced in a study of human T cells and chemical hapten exposure (dated by TCRdb to the early 2020s). The library was produced with RACE. The instrument was a NextSeq 500. The public reads were quality trimmed at Q25 with fastp and then assembled into clones with MiXCR by TCRdb, keeping productive beta chains. A single entry per CDR3 protein holds the most common genes and DNA from its merged rows. Present in this sample are tens of thousands of distinct CDR3 sequences, 5% to 8% of which were seen just once. The ten largest clones capture roughly 9.2% of the sample. The intended sense of this specimen's time point label: patch test 1, 2 weeks after DPC sensitization. The treatment or condition label, as the study defines it: therapeutic diphenylcyclopropenone sensitization with weekly scalp DPC. Total RNA was extracted from unfractionated whole blood that had been collected in Tempus Blood RNA tubes.

Sequencing was performed on whole blood, taken in connection with sensitization to the hapten diphenylcyclopropenone (DPC). The receptors originated from a woman aged 25 to 45 with alopecia areata. Some clones in this sample may be carry-over from other donors' samples.

The table lists this clonotype with a few counts. CDR3 residues: CAISESIRTSGGTNTQYF. The DNA for the CDR3 is TGTGCCATCAGTGAGTCGATTCGGACTAGCGGGGGCACGAATACGCAGTATTTT. The chain uses TRBV10-3 and TRBJ2-3, with 13 bases that match TRBD2. Germline V gene lookup returns CDR1 ENHRY and CDR2 SYGVKD. The V and J ends lost 0 bases and 7 bases, in that order; junction bases with no gene match: 10. CDR3 length equals 18 residues.

This clonotype was detected ten times or more. V is TRBV4-1 and J is TRBJ2-6; perhaps TRBD2 as D (5 bases). Trimming took off 0 bases at V and 0 bases at J, with 6 bases between the two ends. Germline CDR1 MGHRA, CDR2 YSYEKL. This CDR3 has 16 residues. CDR3 amino acids: CASSQDRGSGANVLTF. The CDR3 region has the DNA TGCGCCAGCAGCCAAGATCGGGGCTCTGGGGCCAACGTCCTGACTTTC.

V is TRBV6-1 and J is TRBJ1-2; TRBD1 matches 9 bases. The V and J ends lost 7 bases and 8 bases, in that order; junction bases with no gene match: 14. Looked up from germline, CDR1 is MNHNS and CDR2 is SASEGT. The CDR3 sequence is 15 residues long. The CDR3 protein is CASTLSGGQGGGYTF. CDR3 nucleotides: TGTGCCAGCACCCTCAGCGGGGGACAGGGCGGCGGCTACACCTTC.

The chain couples TRBV29-1 to TRBJ2-7; tentative D call: TRBD2 (5 bases). Per the germline V gene, CDR1 is SQVTM and CDR2 is ANQGSEA. There are 13 residues in the CDR3. V shed 4 bases and J shed 3 bases, with 13 bases lying between them. The DNA of the CDR3 is TGCAGCGTTGTGGTAGCCGGGAACTACGAGCAGTACTTC. As protein: CSVVVAGNYEQYF.

This clonotype was seen many times. V and J are TRBV4-3 and TRBJ2-7; weak D call: TRBD1 (6 bases). The V gene lost 0 bases and the J gene lost 6 bases, with 15 bases spanning the gap. Per the germline V gene, CDR1 is LGHNA and CDR2 is YSLEER. The CDR3 has 15 residues. CDR3 bases: TGCGCCAGCAGCCAAGATGTGATAGGGGGACGCGAGCAGTACTTC. Amino acids: CASSQDVIGGREQYF.

This clonotype was picked up many times. This rearrangement joins TRBV2 to TRBJ2-7, with no clear D. CDR1 and CDR2 (germline): SNHLY, FYNNEI. The ends were cut back, 1 base at V and 9 bases at J, with 13 bases in the middle. The CDR3 totals 13 residues. CDR3: CASSEGLGLAQYF. CDR3 bases: TGTGCCAGCAGTGAAGGATTAGGGCTGGCGCAGTACTTC.

In its sample, this clonotype was seen many times. This chain joins TRBV3-1 and TRBJ1-5, with 8 bases matching TRBD1. From germline, CDR1 is LGHDT and CDR2 YNNKEL (reference sequence). CDR3 length: 14 residues. V shed 4 bases and J 8 bases; nucleotides not matched to a gene: 7. The CDR3 bases are TGTGCCAGCAGCCTCGGGACAGGCCTTAAGCCCCAGCATTTT. This codes for CASSLGTGLKPQHF. The full variable domain, completed using reference TRBV3-1 and TRBJ1-5, is DTAVSQTPKYLVTQMGNDKSIKCEQNLGHDTMYWYKQDSKKFLKIMFSYNNKELIINETVPNRFSPKSPDKAHLNLHINSLELGDSAVYFCASSLGTGLKPQHFGDGTRLSIL.

Within the sample, this clonotype is medium-sized. This chain links TRBV4-3 with TRBJ2-1, with D hard to call. The ends were cut back, 0 bases at V and 7 bases at J, with 7 bases in the middle. The CDR3 extends over 13 amino acids. Germline lookup yields CDR1 LGHNA and CDR2 YSLEER. CDR3 in DNA: TGCGCCAGCAGCCAAGATTTCTTTAATGAGCAGTTCTTC. Its translation is CASSQDFFNEQFF.

Turning to this clonotype: This could be a read error, since a much larger clone is one nucleotide away. This chain connects TRBV12-3 or TRBV12-4 to TRBJ1-1; D gene uncertain. CDR3 size: 13 residues. DNA of the CDR3: TGTACCAGCAGTTTGGTTGCTAGGGATGAAGCTTTCTTT. It codes for CTSSLVARDEAFF.

V and J are TRBV2 and TRBJ1-5; D unresolved. CDR1 and CDR2 (germline): SNHLY, FYNNEI. With 2 bases removed from V and 6 bases from J, the gap between germline ends came to 11 bases. CDR3 length: 14 residues. The CDR3 here is CASSEIGFGQPQHF. In DNA form, the CDR3 reads TGTGCCAGCAGTGAAATAGGGTTCGGTCAGCCCCAGCATTTT.

This clonotype was seen a few times. The genes are TRBV5-4 and TRBJ2-3; 7 bases are shared with TRBD2. The CDR3 totals 16 residues. Trimming removed 3 bases from V and 5 bases from J; junction bases left unmatched: 12. Germline CDR1 and CDR2: SGHNT and YYREEE (reference sequence). This CDR3 reads CASSSGASGPGDTQYF. As DNA, the CDR3 is TGTGCCAGCAGCTCGGGAGCTAGCGGACCGGGAGATACGCAGTATTTT.

There are a few counts of this clonotype. The chain uses TRBV14 and TRBJ1-5, with D unclear. Trimming removed 6 bases at V and 2 bases at J, with 8 bases between. The CDR3 has 13 residues. Germline-derived CDR1 and CDR2 are SGHDN and FVKESK. The CDR3 nucleotides are TGTGCCAGCAGTGTGGAGGGCAATCAGCCCCAGCATTTT. Translation: CASSVEGNQPQHF.

The chain is built from TRBV29-1 and TRBJ2-3, with 9 bases fitting TRBD2. The CDR3 loop spans 15 amino acids. V lost 7 bases to trimming and J lost 6 bases; unmatched junction nucleotides: 14. From germline, CDR1 is SQVTM and CDR2 ANQGSEA. The CDR3 loop is CSETLAGADPDTQYF. The CDR3 DNA sequence: TGCAGCGAGACGTTAGCGGGGGCGGACCCGGATACGCAGTATTTT.

The table lists this clonotype with many counts. This chain links TRBV15 with TRBJ1-2, with TRBD1 matching 10 bases. The CDR3 covers 13 residues. V gave up 8 bases and J gave up 4 bases; unmatched junction bases: 4. Per the germline V gene, CDR1 is LNHNV and CDR2 is YYDKDF (reference sequence). CDR3 DNA: TGTGCCACCCGGACAGGGGGAACCTATGGCTACACCTTC. Translation: CATRTGGTYGYTF.

This clonotype was seen many times. The chain links TRBV6-5 to TRBJ1-2; 9 bases agree with TRBD1. The CDR3 sequence is 13 residues long. Germline CDR1 MNHEY, CDR2 SVGAGI. Trimming removed 2 bases from V and 9 bases from J; junction bases left unmatched: 4. CDR3 amino acids: CASSYPGQGSYTF. The CDR3 DNA sequence: TGTGCCAGCAGTTACCCAGGACAGGGGAGCTACACCTTC.

This clonotype has a count of ten or more. DNA of the CDR3: TGTGCCAGCAGCTTGACCCCTGGCACTGAAGCTTTCTTT. It translates to CASSLTPGTEAFF. This chain joins TRBV5-5 and TRBJ1-1; D gene unclear. V gave up 1 base and J gave up 4 bases, with 8 bases separating them. This CDR3 has 13 residues. Germline lookup yields CDR1 SGHKS and CDR2 YYEKEE (reference sequence). The full variable domain, in which reference TRBV5-5 and TRBJ1-1 provide the parts outside the CDR3, is DAGVTQSPTHLIKTRGQQVTLRCSPISGHKSVSWYQQVLGQGPQFIFQYYEKEERGRGNFPDRFSARQFPNYSSELNVNALLLGDSALYLCASSLTPGTEAFFGQGTRLTVV.

This clonotype was observed a handful of times. The chain has TRBV18 and TRBJ2-3, with 9 bases aligning to TRBD2. Germline V gene sequence: CDR1 KGHSH, CDR2 LQKENI. The CDR3 covers 15 residues. The junction had 1 base not matched to a gene; V was cut back by 3 bases and J by 0 bases. The CDR3 is CASSPGTSSTDTQYF. The CDR3 nucleotides are TGTGCCAGCTCACCTGGGACTAGCAGCACAGATACGCAGTATTTT.

This chain links TRBV12-3 or TRBV12-4 with TRBJ1-4; D call uncertain. V lost 7 bases and J lost 5, with 8 bases in between. The CDR3 is 12 residues long. CDR3 amino acids: CASTNRNEKLFF. The CDR3 nucleotides are TGTGCCAGCACAAATAGAAATGAAAAACTGTTTTTT.